The 20 T cell receptor beta chains reported below all come from one sample, sequenced in a study of prognosis after radiotherapy for stage I lung cancer. Two-round multiplex PCR on genomic DNA was the method by which TCR beta CDR3 was amplified. Amplification during the initial PCR round employed primers specific to each TRBV and TRBJ gene. TCRdb re-called the multiplex PCR reads through MiXCR, storing one row per CDR3 protein. This table holds about 30,000 distinct CDR3 sequences, roughly 30% found once. This material consisted of PBMCs, taken before or after stereotactic body radiation therapy (not recorded which). These receptors came from a donor over 45 with non-small cell lung cancer.

This clonotype has a count of ten or more. The genes are TRBV6-2 or TRBV6-3 and TRBJ2-1, with D possibly TRBD1 on 6 matching bases. V dropped 6 bases and J dropped 2 bases, with 11 bases sitting between them. The CDR3 contains 14 residues. In germline, CDR1 is MNHEY, CDR2 SVGEGT. CDR3 amino acids: CASSKTGTYNEQFF. The CDR3 DNA reads as TGTGCCAGCAGCAAGACAGGCACCTACAATGAGCAGTTCTTC.

The V and J genes are TRBV20-1 and TRBJ2-7, with 13 bases matching TRBD2. With 5 bases clipped from V and 2 bases from J, the junction kept 6 bases outside the gene matches. Germline V gene sequence: CDR1 DFQATT, CDR2 SNEGSKA (reference sequence). The CDR3 is 15 residues long. The CDR3 DNA reads as TGCAGTGCTCCTCTCACTAGCGGGAGGGCCTACGAGCAGTACTTC. Translating gives CSAPLTSGRAYEQYF.

The chain links TRBV20-1 to TRBJ1-3; D not certain. The length of the CDR3 is 15 residues. Trimming left V 3 bases short and J 4 bases short, with 16 bases between. Germline V lookup: CDR1 DFQATT, CDR2 SNEGSKA (reference sequence). The CDR3 protein is CSASPLVGKGNTIYF. DNA for the CDR3: TGCAGTGCTAGTCCCCTTGTAGGGAAAGGAAACACCATATATTTT.

In this sample, this clonotype turned up a few times. The chain uses TRBV5-6 and TRBJ2-7; D remains ambiguous. Germline CDR1 reads SGHDT; CDR2 reads YYEEEE. Trimming removed 4 bases from V and 3 bases from J, with 17 bases in between. The CDR3 spans 15 residues. CDR3 DNA: TGTGCCAGCAGCAGGCTTGGATTTATTATCTACGAGCAGTACTTC. It is translated as CASSRLGFIIYEQYF.

This clonotype was detected ten times or more. The genes are TRBV14 and TRBJ2-3; D uncertain. The CDR3 consists of 14 residues. V lost 1 base to trimming and J lost 1 base, with 6 bases between them. Germline V gene data show CDR1 as SGHDN and CDR2 as FVKESK. CDR3 amino acids: CASSQVRRTDTQYF. Here the CDR3 DNA reads TGTGCCAGCAGCCAAGTGAGACGCACAGATACGCAGTATTTT.

Ten or more counts support this clonotype. This rearrangement joins TRBV18 to TRBJ2-3; the D gene could be TRBD1 or TRBD2 (5 bases each). The CDR3 runs to 14 residues. Germline V gene sequence: CDR1 KGHSH, CDR2 LQKENI. Trimming stripped 3 bases from V and 4 bases from J, with 11 bases between. The CDR3 bases are TGTGCCAGCTCACCCGGGACGCACCCAGATACGCAGTATTTT. It codes for CASSPGTHPDTQYF. The full variable domain, in which reference TRBV18 and TRBJ2-3 provide the parts outside the CDR3, is NAGVMQNPRHLVRRRGQEARLRCSPMKGHSHVYWYRQLPEEGLKFMVYLQKENIIDESGMPKERFSAEFPKEGPSILRIQQVVRGDSAAYFCASSPGTHPDTQYFGPGTRLTVL.

This clonotype was recorded many times. The J gene is TRBJ1-2, the V gene TRBV19, with D uncertain. Germline V gene lookup returns CDR1 LNHDA and CDR2 SQIVND (reference sequence). The germline V and J ends were trimmed by 3 bases and 4 bases, with 12 bases remaining between them. This CDR3 region has 14 residues. This CDR3 is CASSMGGIAYGYTF. The CDR3 DNA sequence: TGTGCCAGTAGTATGGGTGGAATTGCCTATGGCTACACCTTC.

This clonotype came up many times. The CDR3 reads CASSLISPRGTSTDTQYF. The CDR3 DNA reads TGTGCCAGCAGCTTAATCTCGCCTAGGGGTACTAGCACAGATACGCAGTATTTT. The J gene is TRBJ2-3, the V gene TRBV7-8; weak D call: TRBD1 (5 bases). The germline gives CDR1 SGHVS, CDR2 FQNEAQ. This CDR3 contains 18 residues. V was cut by 2 bases and J by 0 bases, with 18 bases left in between.

This clonotype was seen only once. The rearrangement joins TRBV12-3 or TRBV12-4 to TRBJ1-2; D might be TRBD1 (5 bases). This CDR3 has 14 residues. V lost 6 bases and J lost 3, with 14 bases in between. CDR3 sequence: CASRPRDGYYGYTF. DNA of the CDR3: TGTGCCAGCAGGCCCCGGGACGGATACTATGGCTACACCTTC.

This clonotype is deemed medium-sized (0.01 to 0.1%). This chain uses TRBV7-8 with TRBJ2-7; 10 bases agree with TRBD2. The J segment lost 4 bases and the V segment lost 6 bases, leaving 9 bases of the junction unmatched. CDR1 SGHVS and CDR2 FQNEAQ come from the germline V gene. CDR3 length: 15 amino acids. The CDR3 DNA is TGTGCCAGCAGTATAGCTACTAGCGGGGCTTACGAGCAGTACTTC. The encoded protein is CASSIATSGAYEQYF.

Remarks on this clonotype: One end of the junction is discordant with germline, which a read error may explain. The chain is built from TRBV15 and TRBJ2-5, with D perhaps TRBD2 (6 bases). This CDR3 comprises 14 residues. Germline-derived CDR1 and CDR2 are LNHNV and YYDKDF (reference sequence). In DNA form, the CDR3 reads TGTGCCACCAGCACCCGGGCCGGCGGGGAGACCGAGTACTTC. Its protein is CATSTRAGGETEYF. The full variable domain, rest sourced from reference TRBV15 and TRBJ2-5, is DAMVIQNPRYQVTQFGKPVTLSCSQTLNHNVMYWYQQKSSQAPKLLFHYYDKDFNNEADTPDNFQSRRPNTSFCFLDIRSPGLGDTAMYLCATSTRAGGETEYFGPGTRLLVL.

This clonotype is termed medium-sized. The CDR3 is CSATRGFGKRNSTDTQYF. The DNA of the CDR3 is TGCAGTGCTACTAGAGGCTTTGGCAAGCGGAATAGCACAGATACGCAGTATTTT. The chain couples TRBV20-1 to TRBJ2-3, with D perhaps TRBD2 (5 bases). This CDR3 spans 18 amino acids. Germline assignment: CDR1 DFQATT and CDR2 SNEGSKA (reference sequence). V was trimmed by 4 bases and J by 0 bases, leaving 23 bases between them.

The chain has TRBV14 and TRBJ1-6, with D uncertain. V was trimmed by 8 bases and J by 7 bases, leaving 6 bases between them. There are 11 residues in the CDR3. Germline CDR1 SGHDN, CDR2 FVKESK. CDR3 residues: CASHSNSPLHF. Here the CDR3 DNA reads TGTGCCAGCCATAGCAATTCACCCCTCCACTTT.

This clonotype was seen a few times. Just one base apart from a much larger clone, this may be a read error. The chain carries TRBV6-1 and TRBJ1-1; 8 nucleotides line up with TRBD1. Germline CDR1 MNHNS, CDR2 SASEGT. The CDR3 is made up of 13 amino acids. The V and J ends lost 8 bases and 6 bases, in that order; junction bases with no gene match: 8. The chain's CDR3 is CASGTGANAEAFF. The CDR3 nucleotides read TGTGCCAGCGGGACAGGTGCTAACGCTGAAGCTTTCTTT.

By sample fraction, this clonotype is medium-sized. V is TRBV11-2 and J is TRBJ1-2; 8 bases agree with TRBD1. The CDR3 sequence is 18 residues long. V dropped 1 base and J dropped 7; count of bases not matched to a gene: 17. Germline CDR1 and CDR2: SGHAT and FQNNGV. Written as DNA, the CDR3 is TGTGCCAGCAGCTTAGTTCCAGGGGGCAACTCCCGCTATGCTGGCTACACCTTC. It translates to CASSLVPGGNSRYAGYTF.

In its sample, this clonotype is medium-sized. The J gene is TRBJ1-6, the V gene TRBV12-3 or TRBV12-4; 9 bases are a match to TRBD1. The CDR3 has 14 residues. With 4 bases clipped from V and 9 bases from J, the junction kept 4 bases outside the gene matches. CDR3 DNA: TGTGCCAGCAGTTCCGGGACAGGGTCTTCACCCCTCCACTTT. It translates to CASSSGTGSSPLHF.

As for this clonotype: Germline is not matched at one junction end, which may reflect a read error. The chain carries TRBV7-9 and TRBJ1-2; no clear D. The CDR3 sequence is 13 residues long. Germline-derived CDR1 and CDR2 are SEHNR and FQNEAQ (reference sequence). The CDR3 protein is CANSSSWGYGYTF. The CDR3 nucleotides are TGTGCCAACAGCTCTAGCTGGGGTTATGGATACACCTTC.

This clonotype was seen ten or more times. V and J are TRBV20-1 and TRBJ2-7; 7 positions match TRBD1. Germline CDR1 reads DFQATT; CDR2 reads SNEGSKA (reference sequence). V gave up 3 bases and J gave up 2 bases; unmatched junction bases: 7. The CDR3 length is 14 residues. The CDR3 nucleotides are TGCAGTGCTAGTCAACAGGGGTTAGCCTACGAGCAGTACTTC. It is translated as CSASQQGLAYEQYF.

Ten or more counts support this clonotype. J is TRBJ1-4 and V is TRBV9, with a weak D call TRBD1 (5 bases). Trimming removed 3 bases at V and 5 bases at J, with 11 bases between. In germline, CDR1 is SGDLS, CDR2 YYNGEE. CDR3 size: 14 residues. The CDR3 region has the DNA TGTGCCAGCAGCGCAAGGGGATTCAATGAAAAACTGTTTTTT. This gives the protein CASSARGFNEKLFF.

This clonotype was seen many times. The chain couples TRBV7-8 to TRBJ1-5; D possibly corresponds to TRBD1 (5 bases). Germline CDR1 is SGHVS and CDR2 is FQNEAQ. The V and J ends lost 2 bases and 2 bases respectively, with 19 bases between them. The CDR3 length is 18 residues. The CDR3 nucleotides are TGTGCCAGCAGCTTACGTGGGCAGGGTAGGGTTGGCAATCAGCCCCAGCATTTT. Residues: CASSLRGQGRVGNQPQHF.